The rows below give T cell receptor beta chains drawn from one sample of a study of blood T cell repertoires in COVID-19. TCRdb's copy holds only in-frame clones and misses some; the assay was immunoSEQ multiplex PCR. The top ten hold 10% to 15% of the sample, which has about 440,000 clones, approximately 90% seen once. The material sequenced was peripheral blood. The receptors here all came from a woman aged 45 to 65 with COVID-19, enrolled during active disease. CDR3s include the opening cysteine and the closing phenylalanine or tryptophan. The D gene is left open where the match is weak. Size is omitted from some rows. Given values are once, few, many or a class for expanded clones.

>TRBV5-5|NA|TRBJ2-7|TRBD1
CASSQWGTGNPNEQYF
>TRBV9|NA|TRBJ1-6|NA
CASSVGGSPLHF
>TRBV5-1|NA|TRBJ2-1|NA
CASSLDGPGNFGSEQFF
>TRBV12-5|NA|TRBJ1-6|NA
CASGEVTGSNMPLHF
>TRBV5-1|once|TRBJ2-2|NA
CASSLGAGGTGELFF
>TRBV6-5|NA|TRBJ1-4|TRBD1
CASRQGAANEKLFF
>TRBV14|NA|TRBJ1-2|NA
CATRRSAATYGYTF
>TRBV19|NA|TRBJ2-3|TRBD2
CASTGTKGAFTDTQYF
>TRBV7-2|once|TRBJ1-3|TRBD1
CASSIGQGNTIYF
>TRBV5-1|NA|TRBJ1-2|NA
CASSFGGGTDYTF
>TRBV27|once|TRBJ2-7|TRBD1
CASRQTGGASYEQYF
>TRBV5-4|NA|TRBJ1-1|TRBD1
CASSPGQGATNTEAFF
>TRBV5-6|NA|TRBJ1-2|TRBD1
CASSLALGQGVYGYTF
>TRBV9|NA|TRBJ2-1|TRBD1
CASSPRGTGGRNEQFF
>TRBV20-1|once|TRBJ1-1|NA
CSAFVPEAFF
>TRBV2|few|TRBJ1-1|NA
CASREDGLRSTEAFF
>TRBV29-1|NA|TRBJ1-2|TRBD1
CSVEELPGGGYTF
>TRBV15|NA|TRBJ2-3|TRBD1
CATGTGGTTDTQYF
>TRBV24-1|NA|TRBJ2-1|TRBD2
CATSEPEGSGALGNEQFF
>TRBV9|NA|TRBJ2-3|NA
CASSPEGRSDTQYF
>TRBV27|NA|TRBJ1-2|NA
CASSGQTTGYTF
>TRBV28|NA|TRBJ1-1|NA
CAALGGADTEAFF
>TRBV12-5|NA|TRBJ1-6|TRBD1
CASGIMNSGQGVHSPLHF
>TRBV7-9|once|TRBJ1-4|NA
CASSLREAEKLFF
>TRBV19|NA|TRBJ1-5|NA
CASSIFSEGNQPQHF
>TRBV6-5|NA|TRBJ2-7|NA
CASIGDSYEQYF
>TRBV18|NA|TRBJ1-4|TRBD1
CASSPGGGATNEKLFF
>TRBV19|once|TRBJ2-3|TRBD1
CASSIRGGQGTDTQYF
>TRBV19|NA|TRBJ2-2|NA
CASSRQYLPAGELFF
>TRBV19|once|TRBJ2-7|NA
CASSPYGIQTSYEQYF
>TRBV5-1|NA|TRBJ1-1|TRBD1
CASRFLVTGQGAGAEAFF
>TRBV30|NA|TRBJ2-3|NA
CAWRGTFSTDTQYF
>TRBV2|NA|TRBJ2-5|TRBD1
CASSGGGTGEETQYF
>TRBV24-1|NA|TRBJ2-3|TRBD2
CATSDTGTSGRTDTQYF
>TRBV6-5|NA|TRBJ2-3|TRBD2
CASSSPTSGGKDTQYF
>TRBV24-1|NA|TRBJ1-1|TRBD1
CATSGVGGNTEAFF
>TRBV9|NA|TRBJ2-3|TRBD2
CASSVPAGARVDQRSTDTQYF
>TRBV30|NA|TRBJ1-6|NA
CAWTRGEDGSPLHF
>TRBV5-4|NA|TRBJ2-3|NA
CASSVLGTATDTQYF
>TRBV28|NA|TRBJ1-1|NA
CASSLTGHTEAFF
>TRBV5-3|NA|TRBJ2-1|NA
CARSFGAGAPSYNEQFF
>TRBV2|NA|TRBJ2-7|NA
CASSELRPNGGEQYF
>TRBV4-1|few|TRBJ1-4|TRBD1
CASSQGRTGSGEKLFF
>TRBV3-1/TRBV3-2|NA|TRBJ2-7|NA
CASSQDGSTYYEQYF
>TRBV5-1|NA|TRBJ1-2|NA
CASSPREAGPHGYTF
>TRBV11-1|NA|TRBJ2-5|TRBD1
CASSLTGGEETQYF
>TRBV6-5|NA|TRBJ2-7|TRBD1
CASSYGTGAYEQYF
>TRBV7-2|NA|TRBJ1-1|TRBD1
CASSLVGTAGNTEAFF
>TRBV4-1|NA|TRBJ2-1|NA
CASSQDSAGANEQFF
>TRBV28|NA|TRBJ2-5|NA
CASSLRGGKETQYF
>TRBV28|NA|TRBJ1-2|NA
CASSSLSRQRLYGYTF
>TRBV28|NA|TRBJ1-5|NA
CASSPTGPDQPQHF
>TRBV25-1|NA|TRBJ1-1|NA
CASSPYFGVAAFF
>TRBV28|NA|TRBJ2-4|TRBD1
CASTGTGFGRNIQYF
>TRBV10-3|NA|TRBJ2-2|NA
CAISEGTGTGELFF
>TRBV27|NA|TRBJ2-7|TRBD2
CASRGLAGGILSYEQYF
>TRBV5-1|once|TRBJ2-5|TRBD1
CASSFGQGPQETQYF